Here is one T cell receptor beta chain with its context. This sample was included in a study of T cells in Graves' hyperthyroidism and ophthalmopathy. The wider study: Peripheral blood specimens were obtained at initial diagnosis, prior to any treatment.

V was pared by 2 bases and J by 8 bases, with 9 bases between. CDR3 length: 12 residues. The germline gives CDR1 MNHEY, CDR2 SVGEGT. Researchers amplified the TCR beta CDR3 regions from RNA transcripts. The HTBI set primed first-round TCR CDR3 RT-PCR. One entry per CDR3 protein results from TCRdb running MiXCR on the multiplex PCR reads. The sample holds 540,000 or so distinct CDR3 sequences, 15% to 18% seen once. The rearrangement joins TRBV6-2 or TRBV6-3 to TRBJ1-2; D perhaps matches TRBD1 (5 bases). This sequence was found in a woman aged 25 to 39 with Graves' hyperthyroidism. Sequencing input: blood. The CDR3 loop is CASSYGQGGYTF. In DNA form, the CDR3 reads TGTGCCAGCAGTTACGGGCAGGGAGGCTACACCTTC.